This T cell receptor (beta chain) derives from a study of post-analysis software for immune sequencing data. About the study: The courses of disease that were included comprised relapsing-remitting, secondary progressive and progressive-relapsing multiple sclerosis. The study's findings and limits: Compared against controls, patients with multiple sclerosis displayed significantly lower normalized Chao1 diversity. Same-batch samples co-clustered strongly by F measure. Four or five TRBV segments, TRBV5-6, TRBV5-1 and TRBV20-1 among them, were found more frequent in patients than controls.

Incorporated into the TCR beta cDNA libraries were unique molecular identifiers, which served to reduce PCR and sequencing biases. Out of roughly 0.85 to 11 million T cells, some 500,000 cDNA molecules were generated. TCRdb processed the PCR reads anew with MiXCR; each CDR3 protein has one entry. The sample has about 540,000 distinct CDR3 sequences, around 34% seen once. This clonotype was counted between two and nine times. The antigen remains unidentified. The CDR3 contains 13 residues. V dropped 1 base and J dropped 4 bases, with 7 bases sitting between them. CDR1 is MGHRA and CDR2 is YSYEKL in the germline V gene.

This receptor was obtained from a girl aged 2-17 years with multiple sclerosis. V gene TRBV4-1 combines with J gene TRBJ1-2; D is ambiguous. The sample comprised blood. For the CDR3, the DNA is TGCGCCAGCAGCCAAGCGGGTGCCTATGGCTACACCTTC. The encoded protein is CASSQAGAYGYTF.